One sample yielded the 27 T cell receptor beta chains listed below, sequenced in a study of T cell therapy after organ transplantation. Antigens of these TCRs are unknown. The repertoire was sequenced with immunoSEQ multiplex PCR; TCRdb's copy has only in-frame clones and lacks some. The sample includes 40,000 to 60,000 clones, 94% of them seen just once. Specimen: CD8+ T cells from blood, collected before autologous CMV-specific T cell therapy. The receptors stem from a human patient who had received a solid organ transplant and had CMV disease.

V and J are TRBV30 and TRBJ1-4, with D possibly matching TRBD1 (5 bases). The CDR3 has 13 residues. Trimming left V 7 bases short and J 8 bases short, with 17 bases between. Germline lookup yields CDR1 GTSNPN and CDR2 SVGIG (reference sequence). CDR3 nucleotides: TGTGCCTACCGACAGCCTAATAGGGAAAAACTGTTTTTT. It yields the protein CAYRQPNREKLFF.

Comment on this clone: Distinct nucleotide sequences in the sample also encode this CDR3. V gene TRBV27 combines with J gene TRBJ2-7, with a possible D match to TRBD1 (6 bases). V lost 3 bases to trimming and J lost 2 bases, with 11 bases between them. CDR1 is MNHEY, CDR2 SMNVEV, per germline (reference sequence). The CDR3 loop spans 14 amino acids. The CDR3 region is CASSLSQGTYEQYF. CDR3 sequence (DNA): TGTGCCAGCAGTTTGAGTCAGGGGACCTACGAGCAGTACTTC.

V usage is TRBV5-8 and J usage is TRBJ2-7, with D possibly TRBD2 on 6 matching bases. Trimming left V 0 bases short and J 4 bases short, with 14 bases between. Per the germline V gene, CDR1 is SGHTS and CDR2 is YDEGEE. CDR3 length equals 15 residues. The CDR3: CASSLGGGNFYEQYF. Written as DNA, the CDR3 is TGTGCCAGCAGCTTGGGTGGCGGGAACTTTTACGAGCAGTACTTC. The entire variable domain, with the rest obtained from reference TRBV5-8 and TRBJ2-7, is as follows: EAGVTQSPTHLIKTRGQQATLRCSPISGHTSVYWYQQALGLGLQFLLWYDEGEERNRGNFPPRFSGRQFPNYSSELNVNALELEDSALYLCASSLGGGNFYEQYFGPGTRLTVT.

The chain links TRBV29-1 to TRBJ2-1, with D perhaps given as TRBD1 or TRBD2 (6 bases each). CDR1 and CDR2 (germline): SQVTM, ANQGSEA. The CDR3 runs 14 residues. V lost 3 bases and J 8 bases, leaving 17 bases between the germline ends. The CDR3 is CSVEVSKRGDEQFF. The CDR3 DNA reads TGCAGCGTTGAGGTTTCCAAGAGGGGGGATGAGCAGTTCTTC.

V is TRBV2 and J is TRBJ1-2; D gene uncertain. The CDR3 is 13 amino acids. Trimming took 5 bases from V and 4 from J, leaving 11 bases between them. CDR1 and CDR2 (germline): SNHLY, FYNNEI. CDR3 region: CASSNTVFYGYTF. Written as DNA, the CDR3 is TGTGCCAGCAGTAACACAGTTTTCTATGGCTACACCTTC.

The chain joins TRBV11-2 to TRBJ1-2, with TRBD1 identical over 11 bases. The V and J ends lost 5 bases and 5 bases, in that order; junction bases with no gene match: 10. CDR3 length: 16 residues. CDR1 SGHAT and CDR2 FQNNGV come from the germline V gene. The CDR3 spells CASSPPKGQGEYGYTF. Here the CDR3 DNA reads TGTGCCAGCAGCCCGCCGAAGGGACAGGGGGAATATGGCTACACCTTC.

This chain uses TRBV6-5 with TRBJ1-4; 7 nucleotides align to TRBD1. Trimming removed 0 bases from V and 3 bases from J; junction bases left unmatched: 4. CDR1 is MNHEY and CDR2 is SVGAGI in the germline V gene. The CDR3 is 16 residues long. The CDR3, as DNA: TGTGCCAGCAGTTACTCGGACAGGCGGGCTAATGAAAAACTGTTTTTT. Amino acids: CASSYSDRRANEKLFF.

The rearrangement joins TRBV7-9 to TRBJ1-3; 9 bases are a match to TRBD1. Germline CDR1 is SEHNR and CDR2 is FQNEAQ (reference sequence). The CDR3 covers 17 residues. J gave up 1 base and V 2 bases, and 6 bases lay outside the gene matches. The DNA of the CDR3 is TGTGCCAGCAGCTTACGTACTGACAGGGGGTCTGGAAACACCATATATTTT. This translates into CASSLRTDRGSGNTIYF. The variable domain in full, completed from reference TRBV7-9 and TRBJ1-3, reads DTGVSQNPRHKITKRGQNVTFRCDPISEHNRLYWYRQTLGQGPEFLTYFQNEAQLEKSRLLSDRFSAERPKGSFSTLEIQRTEQGDSAMYLCASSLRTDRGSGNTIYFGEGSWLTVV.

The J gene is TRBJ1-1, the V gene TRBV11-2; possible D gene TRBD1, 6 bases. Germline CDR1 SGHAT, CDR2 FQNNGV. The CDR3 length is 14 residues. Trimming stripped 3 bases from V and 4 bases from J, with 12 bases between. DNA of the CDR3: TGTGCCAGCAGCTTGGTAACAGGGACCACTGAAGCTTTCTTT. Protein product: CASSLVTGTTEAFF.

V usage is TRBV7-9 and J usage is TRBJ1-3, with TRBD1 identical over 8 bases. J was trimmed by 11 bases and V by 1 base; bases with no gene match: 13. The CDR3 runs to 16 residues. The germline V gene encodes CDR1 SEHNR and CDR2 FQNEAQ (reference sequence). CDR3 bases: TGTGCCAGCAGCTTAGACCGACAGGGGCCGCTAATCGCCATATATTTT. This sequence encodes CASSLDRQGPLIAIYF.

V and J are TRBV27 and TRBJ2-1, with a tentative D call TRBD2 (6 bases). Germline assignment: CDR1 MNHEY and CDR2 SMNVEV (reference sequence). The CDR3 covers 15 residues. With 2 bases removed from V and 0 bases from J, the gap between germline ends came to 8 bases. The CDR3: CASSLPGASYNEQFF. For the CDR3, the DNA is TGTGCCAGCAGTTTACCGGGAGCCTCCTACAATGAGCAGTTCTTC.

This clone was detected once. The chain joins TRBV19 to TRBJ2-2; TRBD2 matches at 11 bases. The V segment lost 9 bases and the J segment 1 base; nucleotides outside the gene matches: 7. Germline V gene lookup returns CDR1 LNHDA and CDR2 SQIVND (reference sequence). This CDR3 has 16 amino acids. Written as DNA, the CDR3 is TGTGCCAGCCAAGTAGCGGGAGGGTGGAACACCGGGGAGCTGTTTTTT. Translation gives CASQVAGGWNTGELFF.

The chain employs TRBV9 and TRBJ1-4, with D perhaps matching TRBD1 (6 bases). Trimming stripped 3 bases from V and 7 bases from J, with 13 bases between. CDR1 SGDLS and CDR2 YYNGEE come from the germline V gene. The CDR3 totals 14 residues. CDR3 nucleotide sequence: TGTGCCAGCAGCGAGTCAGGGGACGGTGAAAAACTGTTTTTT. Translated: CASSESGDGEKLFF.

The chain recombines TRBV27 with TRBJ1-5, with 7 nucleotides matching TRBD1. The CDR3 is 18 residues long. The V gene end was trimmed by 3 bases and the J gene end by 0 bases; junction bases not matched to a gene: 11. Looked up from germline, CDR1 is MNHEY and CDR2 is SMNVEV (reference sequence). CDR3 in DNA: TGTGCCAGCAGTTTGACAGGGATAGGGGTGAGTAGCAATCAGCCCCAGCATTTT. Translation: CASSLTGIGVSSNQPQHF.

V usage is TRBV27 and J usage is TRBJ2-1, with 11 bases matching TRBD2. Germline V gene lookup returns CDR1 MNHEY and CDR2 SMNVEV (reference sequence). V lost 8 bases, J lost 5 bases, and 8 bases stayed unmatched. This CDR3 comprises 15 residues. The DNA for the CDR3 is TGTGCCAGCGCCCCGGGGACTAGCGGTAACAATGAGCAGTTCTTC. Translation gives CASAPGTSGNNEQFF.

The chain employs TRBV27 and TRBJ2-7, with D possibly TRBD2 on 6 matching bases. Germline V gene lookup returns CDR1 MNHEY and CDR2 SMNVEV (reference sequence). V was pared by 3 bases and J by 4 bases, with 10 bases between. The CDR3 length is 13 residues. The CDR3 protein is CASSLGLGYEQYF. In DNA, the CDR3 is TGTGCCAGCAGTTTGGGACTGGGGTACGAGCAGTACTTC.

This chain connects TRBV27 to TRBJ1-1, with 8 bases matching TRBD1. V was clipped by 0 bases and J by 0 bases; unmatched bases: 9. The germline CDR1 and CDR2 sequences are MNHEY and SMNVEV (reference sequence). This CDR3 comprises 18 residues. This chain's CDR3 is CASSLSPTGGGMNTEAFF. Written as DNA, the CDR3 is TGTGCCAGCAGTTTATCCCCCACAGGGGGGGGGATGAACACTGAAGCTTTCTTT.

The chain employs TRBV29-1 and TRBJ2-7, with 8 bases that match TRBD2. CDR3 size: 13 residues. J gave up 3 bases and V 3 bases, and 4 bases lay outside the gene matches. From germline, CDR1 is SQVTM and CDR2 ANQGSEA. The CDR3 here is CSVEVAGFYEQYF. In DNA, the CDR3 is TGCAGCGTTGAGGTAGCGGGATTCTACGAGCAGTACTTC.

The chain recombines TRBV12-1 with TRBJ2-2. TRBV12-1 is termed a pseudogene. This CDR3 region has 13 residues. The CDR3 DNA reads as TGTGCCAGCAGCTTTAGTTACACCGGGGAGCTGTTTTTT. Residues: CASSFSYTGELFF.

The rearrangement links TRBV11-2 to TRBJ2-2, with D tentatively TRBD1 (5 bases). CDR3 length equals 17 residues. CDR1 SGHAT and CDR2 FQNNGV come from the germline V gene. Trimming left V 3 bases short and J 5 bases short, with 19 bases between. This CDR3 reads CASSFLDKGYLTGELFF. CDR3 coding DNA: TGTGCCAGCAGCTTTTTGGACAAAGGATATCTAACCGGGGAGCTGTTTTTT.

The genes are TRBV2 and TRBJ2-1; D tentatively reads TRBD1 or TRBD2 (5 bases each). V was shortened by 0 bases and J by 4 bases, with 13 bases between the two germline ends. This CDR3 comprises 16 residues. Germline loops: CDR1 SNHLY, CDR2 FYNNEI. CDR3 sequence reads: CASSEAPQEGYNEQFF. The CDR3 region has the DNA TGTGCCAGCAGTGAAGCGCCTCAAGAGGGGTACAATGAGCAGTTCTTC. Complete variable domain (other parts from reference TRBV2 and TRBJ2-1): EPEVTQTPSHQVTQMGQEVILRCVPISNHLYFYWYRQILGQKVEFLVSFYNNEISEKSEIFDDQFSVERPDGSNFTLKIRSTKLEDSAMYFCASSEAPQEGYNEQFFGPGTRLTVL.

CDR3 in amino acids: CASSPLSGGTYEQYF. DNA of the CDR3: TGTGCCAGCTCACCACTAAGCGGGGGAACGTACGAGCAGTACTTC. This chain connects TRBV18 to TRBJ2-7, with 8 bases that match TRBD2. The CDR3 is made up of 15 amino acids. Germline loops: CDR1 KGHSH, CDR2 LQKENI. Trimming cost V 1 base and J 4 bases; bases outside gene matches: 6. The variable domain in full, completed from reference TRBV18 and TRBJ2-7, reads NAGVMQNPRHLVRRRGQEARLRCSPMKGHSHVYWYRQLPEEGLKFMVYLQKENIIDESGMPKERFSAEFPKEGPSILRIQQVVRGDSAAYFCASSPLSGGTYEQYFGPGTRLTVT.

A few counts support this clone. The CDR3 region is CASSYLEGGQPQHF. Here the CDR3 DNA reads TGTGCCAGCAGTTATCTCGAGGGTGGGCAGCCCCAGCATTTT. V and J are TRBV6-5 and TRBJ1-5; D call uncertain. The germline CDR1 and CDR2 sequences are MNHEY and SVGAGI. The germline V and J ends were trimmed by 3 bases and 7 bases, with 13 bases remaining between them. The CDR3 length is 14 residues.

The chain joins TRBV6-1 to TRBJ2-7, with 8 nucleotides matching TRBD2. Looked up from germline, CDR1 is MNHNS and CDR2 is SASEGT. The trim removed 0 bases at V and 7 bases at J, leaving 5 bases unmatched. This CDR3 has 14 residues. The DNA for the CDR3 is TGTGCCAGCAGTGAAGCCCCTCGGGGGGGGGAGCAGTACTTC. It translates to CASSEAPRGGEQYF.

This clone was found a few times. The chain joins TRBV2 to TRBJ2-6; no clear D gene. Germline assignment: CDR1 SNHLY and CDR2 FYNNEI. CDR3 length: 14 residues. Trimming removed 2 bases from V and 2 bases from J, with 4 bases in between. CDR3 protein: CASSEPTGANVLTF. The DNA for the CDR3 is TGTGCCAGCAGTGAACCGACTGGGGCCAACGTCCTGACTTTC.

Here the CDR3 reads CASSPPTGVPEAFF. In DNA, the CDR3 is TGTGCCAGCAGCCCGCCCACAGGGGTACCTGAAGCTTTCTTT. This sequence joins TRBV6-5 and TRBJ1-1, with 7 bases identical to TRBD1. The CDR3 has 14 residues. With 6 bases clipped from V and 6 bases from J, the junction kept 10 bases outside the gene matches. The germline V gene has CDR1 MNHEY and CDR2 SVGAGI.

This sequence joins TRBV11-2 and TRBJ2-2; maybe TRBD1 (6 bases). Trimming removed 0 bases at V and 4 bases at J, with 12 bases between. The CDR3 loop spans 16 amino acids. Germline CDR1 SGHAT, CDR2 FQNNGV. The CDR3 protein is CASSLDQDRRTGELFF. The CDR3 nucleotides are TGTGCCAGCAGCTTAGATCAGGACAGACGCACCGGGGAGCTGTTTTTT.